The rows below give T cell receptor beta chains drawn from one sample of a study of blood T cell repertoires in COVID-19. Assay used: immunoSEQ multiplex PCR; TCRdb lists only in-frame clones, some missing. The sample lists roughly 200,000 clones, 65% to 80% occurring once. Sequencing input: peripheral blood. The receptors were sampled from a man in his fifties or sixties who had recovered from COVID-19. The CDR3 runs from the conserved cysteine through the conserved F or W. The D gene is left open where the match is weak. Clone sizes are given selectively: once, few, many, or a class where the clone is expanded.

d_gene | abundance | j_gene | v_gene | CDR3aa | CDR3nt
. | . | TRBJ2-2 | TRBV5-1 | CASSLDHRVAGELFF | TGCGCCAGCAGCTTGGATCACAGGGTCGCCGGGGAGCTGTTTTTT
TRBD2 | . | TRBJ2-7 | TRBV6-5 | CASSPGLAGTYEQYF | TGTGCCAGCAGCCCGGGACTAGCGGGAACCTACGAGCAGTACTTC
TRBD1 | . | TRBJ1-5 | TRBV6-5 | CASNIRDRGNQPQHF | TGTGCCAGCAATATTAGGGACAGGGGTAATCAGCCCCAGCATTTT
. | . | TRBJ1-5 | TRBV12-3/TRBV12-4 | CASNLGAGLPQHF | TGTGCCAGCAACCTAGGGGCAGGGCTCCCCCAGCATTTT
. | once | TRBJ1-5 | TRBV5-5 | CASSDGGDSNQPQHF | TGTGCCAGCAGCGACGGGGGAGATAGCAATCAGCCCCAGCATTTT
. | . | TRBJ2-2 | TRBV5-1 | CASSLLGGMNTGELFF | TGCGCCAGCAGCTTGTTGGGCGGGATGAACACCGGGGAGCTGTTTTTT
TRBD2 | . | TRBJ2-2 | TRBV23-1 | CASRRFMGGVPEHRGAVF | TGCGCCAGCAGACGATTCATGGGGGGGGTCCCGGAACACCGGGGAGCTGTTTTT
. | . | TRBJ1-4 | TRBV18 | CASSPTQRLEKLFF | TGTGCCAGCTCACCAACCCAGAGGCTGGAAAAACTGTTTTTT
. | . | TRBJ1-2 | TRBV20-1 | CSARKGPGHFF | TGCAGTGCTAGAAAAGGTCCGGGACACTTCTTC
TRBD2 | once | TRBJ2-3 | TRBV30 | CAWSLGLAGGDTQYF | TGTGCCTGGAGTTTGGGACTAGCGGGTGGAGATACGCAGTATTTT
. | . | TRBJ2-7 | TRBV6-5 | CASCYSQSSYEQYF | TGTGCCAGCTGTTACTCACAGAGCTCCTACGAGCAGTACTTC
. | few | TRBJ1-1 | TRBV3-1/TRBV3-2 | CASRGGGGMNTEAFF | TGTGCCAGCAGAGGCGGGGGAGGTATGAACACTGAAGCTTTCTTT
. | . | TRBJ2-1 | TRBV7-2 | CASSSAPGTGASYNEQFF | TGTGCCAGCAGCTCAGCCCCAGGGACGGGAGCGTCCTACAATGAGCAGTTCTTC
. | few | TRBJ1-3 | TRBV19 | CASSSGVGGNTIYF | TGTGCCAGTAGTAGCGGGGTAGGAGGAAACACCATATATTTT
TRBD1 | . | TRBJ1-4 | TRBV5-1 | CASAPGQGNEKLFF | TGCGCCAGCGCCCCGGGACAGGGAAATGAAAAACTGTTTTTT
. | . | TRBJ1-3 | TRBV4-1 | CASSQPTGRSGNTIYF | TGCGCCAGCAGCCAACCCACAGGGCGTTCTGGAAACACCATATATTTT
. | once | TRBJ2-1 | TRBV18 | CASSPTAVSSYNEQFF | TGTGCCAGCTCACCAACCGCCGTGAGCTCCTACAATGAGCAGTTCTTC
TRBD1 | . | TRBJ2-3 | TRBV29-1 | CSLEVTGSSGDTQYF | TGCAGCTTAGAAGTGACAGGGTCTAGTGGAGATACGCAGTATTTT
. | few | TRBJ2-7 | TRBV6-5 | CASSYSRAGASYEQYF | TGTGCCAGCAGTTACTCGAGGGCAGGGGCCTCCTACGAGCAGTACTTC
TRBD2 | . | TRBJ2-7 | TRBV11-2 | CASSLDLGLVYEQYF | TGTGCCAGCAGCTTAGATCTGGGACTAGTGTACGAGCAGTACTTC